This T cell receptor (beta chain) comes out of a study of T cells in Graves' hyperthyroidism and ophthalmopathy. Regarding the study as a whole: Separation of ophthalmopathy from stable hyperthyroidism was achieved by a 13 V-J model.

Details on this clonotype: Its antigen is undetermined.

No ophthalmopathy progression within 18 months constituted stable Graves' hyperthyroidism. The investigators amplified TCR beta CDR3 regions from RNA transcripts. The HTBI primer set was used in a first-round RT-PCR of the TCR CDR3. TCRdb reprocessed the multiplex PCR reads with MiXCR, giving one entry per CDR3 protein. This sample has hundreds of thousands of distinct CDR3 sequences, with 14% found just once. The CDR3 extends over 15 amino acids. Losses at the gene ends were 3 bases for V and 0 bases for J; bases not matched to a gene: 6. Germline V gene lookup returns CDR1 SGDLS and CDR2 YYNGEE. The chain joins TRBV9 to TRBJ2-7, with 7 bases aligning to TRBD1. Sequencing was performed on blood. This clonotype was sampled from a woman between 40 and 50 years old with Graves' hyperthyroidism. The DNA for the CDR3 is TGTGCCAGCAGCGCCCGGGACAGTTACTCCTACGAGCAGTACTTC. Its translation: CASSARDSYSYEQYF.